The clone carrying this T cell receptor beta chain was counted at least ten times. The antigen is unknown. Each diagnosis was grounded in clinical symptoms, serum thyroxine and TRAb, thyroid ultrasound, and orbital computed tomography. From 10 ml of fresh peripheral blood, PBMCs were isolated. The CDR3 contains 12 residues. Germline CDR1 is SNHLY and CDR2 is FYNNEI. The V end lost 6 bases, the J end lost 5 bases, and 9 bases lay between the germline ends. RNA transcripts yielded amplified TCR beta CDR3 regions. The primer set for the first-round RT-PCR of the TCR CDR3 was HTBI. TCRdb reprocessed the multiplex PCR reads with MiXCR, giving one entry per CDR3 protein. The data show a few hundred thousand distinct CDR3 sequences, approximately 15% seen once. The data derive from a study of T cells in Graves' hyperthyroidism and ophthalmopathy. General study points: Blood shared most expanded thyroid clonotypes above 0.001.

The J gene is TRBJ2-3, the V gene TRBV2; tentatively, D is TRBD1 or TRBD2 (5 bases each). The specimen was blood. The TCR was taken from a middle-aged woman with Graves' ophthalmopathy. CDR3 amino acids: CASSRDGDTQYF. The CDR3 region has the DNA TGTGCCAGCAGCCGGGACGGAGATACGCAGTATTTT.